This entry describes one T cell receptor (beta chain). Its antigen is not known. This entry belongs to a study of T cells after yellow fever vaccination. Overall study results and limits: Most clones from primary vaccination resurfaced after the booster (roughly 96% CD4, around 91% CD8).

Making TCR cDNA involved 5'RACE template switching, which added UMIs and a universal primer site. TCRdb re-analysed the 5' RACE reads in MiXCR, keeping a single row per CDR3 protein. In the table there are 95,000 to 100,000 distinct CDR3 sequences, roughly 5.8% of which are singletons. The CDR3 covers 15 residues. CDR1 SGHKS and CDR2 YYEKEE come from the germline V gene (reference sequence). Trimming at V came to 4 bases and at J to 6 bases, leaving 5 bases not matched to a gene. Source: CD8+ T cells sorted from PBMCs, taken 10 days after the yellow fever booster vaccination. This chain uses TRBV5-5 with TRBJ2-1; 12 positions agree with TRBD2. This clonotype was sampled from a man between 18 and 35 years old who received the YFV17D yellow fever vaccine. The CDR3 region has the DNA TGTGCCAGCAGCCCGACTAGCGGGGGTCGCAATGAGCAGTTCTTC. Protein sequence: CASSPTSGGRNEQFF.